The rows below give T cell receptor beta chains drawn from one sample of a study of blood T cell repertoires in COVID-19. The data were produced by immunoSEQ multiplex PCR, yet TCRdb's version contains in-frame clones alone and is incomplete. The table includes a few hundred thousand clones, around three quarters detected once. The sequenced material came from peripheral blood. The receptors shown here come from a woman of 80 years or more with acute or convalescent COVID-19. Each CDR3 is given with its conserved first and last residue. D genes are given only for firm matches. The size entry is marked missing in some rows and otherwise reads once, few, many or a size class.

V gene: TRBV3-1/TRBV3-2; D gene: NA; J gene: TRBJ2-5; clone size: NA; CDR3 protein: CASSQEGYLRGQETQYF; CDR3 DNA: TGTGCCAGCAGCCAAGAGGGATACCTCCGGGGGCAAGAGACCCAGTACTTC
V gene: TRBV20-1; D gene: NA; J gene: TRBJ2-7; clone size: NA; CDR3 protein: CSASRGASSYEQYF; CDR3 DNA: TGCAGTGCTAGTCGGGGGGCGAGCTCCTACGAGCAGTACTTC
V gene: TRBV14; D gene: TRBD1; J gene: TRBJ2-3; clone size: NA; CDR3 protein: CASSQAWGQGTDTQYF; CDR3 DNA: TGTGCCAGCAGCCAAGCTTGGGGACAGGGGACAGATACGCAGTATTTT
V gene: TRBV2; D gene: TRBD1; J gene: TRBJ2-1; clone size: once; CDR3 protein: CASQGVDRGRGEQFF; CDR3 DNA: TGTGCCAGCCAGGGGGTTGACAGGGGGCGCGGTGAGCAGTTCTTC
V gene: TRBV10-3; D gene: NA; J gene: TRBJ1-4; clone size: NA; CDR3 protein: CATTGTLNEKLFF; CDR3 DNA: TGTGCCACTACCGGGACACTGAATGAAAAACTGTTTTTT
V gene: TRBV6-1; D gene: NA; J gene: TRBJ1-1; clone size: NA; CDR3 protein: CASSEDLEVAFF; CDR3 DNA: TGTGCCAGCAGTGAAGATCTGGAGGTAGCTTTCTTT
V gene: TRBV2; D gene: TRBD1; J gene: TRBJ1-5; clone size: NA; CDR3 protein: CASGRDRGSNQPQHF; CDR3 DNA: TGTGCCAGCGGCCGGGACAGGGGTAGTAATCAGCCCCAGCATTTT
V gene: TRBV19; D gene: TRBD1; J gene: TRBJ1-6; clone size: few; CDR3 protein: CASSLSGQQNSPLHF; CDR3 DNA: TGTGCCAGTAGTCTATCGGGACAGCAAAATTCACCCCTCCACTTT
V gene: TRBV5-4; D gene: TRBD2; J gene: TRBJ2-3; clone size: NA; CDR3 protein: CASSLAPSGGVGDTQYF; CDR3 DNA: TGTGCCAGCAGCTTGGCCCCTAGCGGGGGGGTCGGAGATACGCAGTATTTT
V gene: TRBV5-4; D gene: TRBD2; J gene: TRBJ2-3; clone size: NA; CDR3 protein: CASIPSPAGAFTDTQYF; CDR3 DNA: TGTGCCAGCATCCCCTCCCCGGCGGGAGCCTTCACAGATACGCAGTATTTT
V gene: TRBV19; D gene: NA; J gene: TRBJ1-5; clone size: NA; CDR3 protein: CASSMLGGNQPQHF; CDR3 DNA: TGTGCCAGTAGTATGCTGGGAGGCAATCAGCCCCAGCATTTT
V gene: TRBV27; D gene: TRBD1; J gene: TRBJ1-6; clone size: few; CDR3 protein: CASSSTGALLSPLHF; CDR3 DNA: TGTGCCAGCAGTTCCACAGGGGCGCTATTGTCACCCCTCCACTTT
V gene: TRBV5-4; D gene: NA; J gene: TRBJ1-2; clone size: NA; CDR3 protein: CASSYRLIPDNEDGYTF; CDR3 DNA: TGTGCCAGCAGTTACCGCTTGATTCCGGATAATGAGGATGGCTACACCTTC
V gene: TRBV3-1/TRBV3-2; D gene: TRBD2; J gene: TRBJ2-5; clone size: few; CDR3 protein: CASSQGGTSGRGETQYF; CDR3 DNA: TGTGCCAGCAGCCAAGGTGGGACTAGCGGGAGAGGGGAGACCCAGTACTTC
V gene: TRBV2; D gene: NA; J gene: TRBJ2-3; clone size: NA; CDR3 protein: CASRTQGDTQYF; CDR3 DNA: TGTGCCAGCAGGACCCAGGGGGATACGCAGTATTTT
V gene: TRBV3-1/TRBV3-2; D gene: TRBD2; J gene: TRBJ2-7; clone size: NA; CDR3 protein: CASSQGLRGGSEQYF; CDR3 DNA: TGTGCCAGCAGCCAAGGTCTCCGGGGGGGTTCCGAGCAGTACTTC
V gene: TRBV5-1; D gene: NA; J gene: TRBJ2-2; clone size: NA; CDR3 protein: CASSLKETHTGELFF; CDR3 DNA: TGCGCCAGCAGCTTGAAGGAGACTCACACCGGGGAGCTGTTTTTT
V gene: TRBV3-1/TRBV3-2; D gene: NA; J gene: TRBJ1-1; clone size: NA; CDR3 protein: CASSQDRVLAFF; CDR3 DNA: TGTGCCAGCAGCCAAGATCGGGTGCTGGCTTTCTTT
V gene: TRBV7-2; D gene: TRBD1; J gene: TRBJ2-7; clone size: NA; CDR3 protein: CASRSGQDYEQYF; CDR3 DNA: TGTGCCAGCAGGTCTGGACAGGACTACGAGCAGTACTTC
V gene: TRBV7-9; D gene: TRBD1; J gene: TRBJ2-1; clone size: NA; CDR3 protein: CASSLEVSGQAPKQFF; CDR3 DNA: TGTGCCAGCAGCTTAGAGGTGTCGGGACAGGCGCCAAAGCAGTTCTTC
V gene: TRBV20-1; D gene: NA; J gene: TRBJ1-3; clone size: NA; CDR3 protein: CSASSGAYFSGNTIYF; CDR3 DNA: TGCAGTGCTAGTTCAGGGGCCTATTTCTCTGGAAACACCATATATTTT
V gene: TRBV5-4; D gene: TRBD2; J gene: TRBJ2-7; clone size: NA; CDR3 protein: CASSLGTSGGRAHEQYF; CDR3 DNA: TGTGCCAGCAGCTTGGGGACTAGCGGGGGGCGGGCCCACGAGCAGTACTTC
V gene: TRBV19; D gene: TRBD1; J gene: TRBJ1-5; clone size: few; CDR3 protein: CATSTGDHNQPQHF; CDR3 DNA: TGTGCCACCTCGACAGGGGACCACAATCAGCCCCAGCATTTT
V gene: TRBV15; D gene: TRBD2; J gene: TRBJ2-7; clone size: NA; CDR3 protein: CATSRDLASGSYEQYF; CDR3 DNA: TGTGCCACCAGCAGAGATCTGGCTAGCGGGAGCTACGAGCAGTACTTC
V gene: TRBV5-1; D gene: NA; J gene: TRBJ2-7; clone size: NA; CDR3 protein: CASSPSATYEQYF; CDR3 DNA: TGCGCCAGCAGCCCTAGCGCCACCTACGAGCAGTACTTC
V gene: TRBV28; D gene: TRBD1; J gene: TRBJ2-3; clone size: NA; CDR3 protein: CASSFPRTGGTDTQYF; CDR3 DNA: TGTGCCAGCAGTTTCCCCAGGACAGGGGGCACAGATACGCAGTATTTT
V gene: TRBV19; D gene: NA; J gene: TRBJ1-1; clone size: NA; CDR3 protein: CASSIISDTEAFF; CDR3 DNA: TGTGCCAGTAGTATAATTTCAGACACTGAAGCTTTCTTT
V gene: TRBV7-9; D gene: TRBD2; J gene: TRBJ2-1; clone size: NA; CDR3 protein: CASSLGSSGGEQFF; CDR3 DNA: TGTGCCAGCAGCTTAGGGAGTAGCGGGGGTGAGCAGTTCTTC
V gene: TRBV2; D gene: NA; J gene: TRBJ2-7; clone size: NA; CDR3 protein: CASRSDGSYEQYF; CDR3 DNA: TGTGCCAGCAGAAGCGACGGTTCCTACGAGCAGTACTTC
V gene: TRBV6-5; D gene: NA; J gene: TRBJ1-6; clone size: NA; CDR3 protein: CASSPQGVRNSPLHF; CDR3 DNA: TGTGCCAGCAGTCCACAGGGAGTCAGGAATTCACCCCTCCACTTT
V gene: TRBV5-6; D gene: NA; J gene: TRBJ1-2; clone size: NA; CDR3 protein: CASSLRQGSLYYGYTF; CDR3 DNA: TGTGCCAGCAGCTTAAGGCAGGGGAGTTTATACTATGGCTACACCTTC
V gene: TRBV20-1; D gene: TRBD1; J gene: TRBJ1-1; clone size: once; CDR3 protein: CSASWGPGGSEAFF; CDR3 DNA: TGCAGTGCTAGTTGGGGCCCAGGGGGCTCTGAAGCTTTCTTT
V gene: TRBV11-2; D gene: NA; J gene: TRBJ1-1; clone size: NA; CDR3 protein: CASSFLPGVAFF; CDR3 DNA: TGTGCCAGCAGCTTCTTGCCAGGGGTAGCTTTCTTT
V gene: TRBV5-5; D gene: NA; J gene: TRBJ1-2; clone size: NA; CDR3 protein: CASSPAGNYGYTF; CDR3 DNA: TGTGCCAGCAGCCCGGCGGGAAACTATGGCTACACCTTC
V gene: TRBV7-9; D gene: TRBD2; J gene: TRBJ2-5; clone size: few; CDR3 protein: CASSLASGRQETQYF; CDR3 DNA: TGTGCCAGCAGCTTGGCTAGCGGGAGACAAGAGACCCAGTACTTC
V gene: TRBV14; D gene: NA; J gene: TRBJ2-3; clone size: once; CDR3 protein: CASSIPGSSDTQYF; CDR3 DNA: TGTGCCAGTTCGATTCCGGGATCTTCAGATACGCAGTATTTT
V gene: TRBV11-2; D gene: NA; J gene: TRBJ1-4; clone size: NA; CDR3 protein: CASSLGGSEKLFF; CDR3 DNA: TGTGCCAGCAGCTTAGGAGGATCTGAAAAACTGTTTTTT
V gene: TRBV18; D gene: TRBD2; J gene: TRBJ2-5; clone size: NA; CDR3 protein: CASSPTGLGETQYF; CDR3 DNA: TGTGCCAGCTCACCAACTGGACTAGGGGAGACCCAGTACTTC
V gene: TRBV5-4; D gene: NA; J gene: TRBJ2-7; clone size: NA; CDR3 protein: CASSLEGELPHEQYF; CDR3 DNA: TGTGCCAGCAGCTTGGAGGGGGAGCTTCCACACGAGCAGTACTTC
V gene: TRBV18; D gene: TRBD2; J gene: TRBJ2-1; clone size: NA; CDR3 protein: CASSSQTSGGLKYNEQFF; CDR3 DNA: TGTGCCAGCTCATCTCAGACTAGCGGGGGCCTTAAATACAATGAGCAGTTCTTC
V gene: TRBV18; D gene: NA; J gene: TRBJ1-2; clone size: NA; CDR3 protein: CASSPEENYGYTF; CDR3 DNA: TGTGCCAGCTCACCAGAGGAGAACTATGGCTACACCTTC